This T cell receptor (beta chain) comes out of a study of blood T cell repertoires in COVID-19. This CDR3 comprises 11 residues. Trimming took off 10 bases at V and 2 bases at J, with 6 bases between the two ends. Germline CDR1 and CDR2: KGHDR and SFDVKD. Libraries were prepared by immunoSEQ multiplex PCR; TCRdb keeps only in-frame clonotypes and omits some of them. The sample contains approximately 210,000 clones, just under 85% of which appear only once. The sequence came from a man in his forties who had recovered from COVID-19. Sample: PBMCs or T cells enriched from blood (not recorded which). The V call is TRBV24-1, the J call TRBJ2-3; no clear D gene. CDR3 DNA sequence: TGTGCCACTCGTTCCACAGATACGCAGTATTTT. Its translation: CATRSTDTQYF.